This T cell receptor (beta chain) was retrieved from a study of cytomegalovirus exposure and HLA in healthy donors. Study results and caveats: A few CMV-associated chains were confirmed in vitro to be specific for CMV antigens.

The PCR had 60 Vbeta and 13 Jbeta primers. Authors' processing steps: In a later analysis, the count reached tens of millions of unique TCR beta chains, with roughly 12 million shared. Here immunoSEQ multiplex PCR was the method, and the copy in TCRdb shows in-frame clones only, minus some. V and J calls and clone size are copied from that table; D and trimming were computed from the DNA. The sample lists around 180,000 clones; over 60% were seen once. To note about this clone: Its antigen is not identified.

The ends lost 6 bases at V and 1 base at J; junction bases unmatched: 6. Germline V gene data show CDR1 as SEHNR and CDR2 as FQNEAQ (reference sequence). This CDR3 comprises 15 residues. The source is a girl between 5 and 17 years old in good health and CMV-seronegative. This chain connects TRBV7-9 to TRBJ2-3, with 8 bases matching TRBD1. Sequences were obtained from PBMCs. The CDR3 DNA sequence: TGTGCCAGCAGGACCGGGACAGGCGGCACAGATACGCAGTATTTT. Amino acids: CASRTGTGGTDTQYF. The variable domain in full, completed from reference TRBV7-9 and TRBJ2-3, reads DTGVSQNPRHKITKRGQNVTFRCDPISEHNRLYWYRQTLGQGPEFLTYFQNEAQLEKSRLLSDRFSAERPKGSFSTLEIQRTEQGDSAMYLCASRTGTGGTDTQYFGPGTRLTVL.